Presented here are 20 T cell receptor beta chains from one specimen sequenced in a study of esophageal squamous cell carcinoma under preoperative chemotherapy. Indicated time point: before preoperative PTX-NDP chemotherapy. A single record per CDR3 protein comes from TCRdb applying MiXCR to the PCR reads. The sample consists of over 14,000 distinct CDR3 sequences, roughly 60% of them appearing once. This material was obtained from a patient given preoperative chemotherapy. The source is a human donor with esophageal squamous cell carcinoma. The donor label of this sample is uncertain.

The gene calls are TRBV6-1 and TRBJ2-1; D is unresolved. Germline V lookup: CDR1 MNHNS, CDR2 SASEGT. The CDR3 covers 14 residues. V lost 6 bases and J lost 9, with 18 bases in between. CDR3 residues: CASSSRGWTAEQFF. CDR3 coding DNA: TGTGCCAGCAGCTCCAGAGGTTGGACCGCTGAGCAGTTCTTC.

To note about this clonotype: A junction boundary mismatches the germline segment, possibly from a read error. The chain recombines TRBV10-3 with TRBJ2-3; TRBD1 matches 7 bases. CDR1 and CDR2 from the germline V gene are ENHRY and SYGVKD. This CDR3 is 14 amino acids long. This CDR3 is CAIRGQSGTDTQYF. In nucleotides, the CDR3 is TGTGCCATCAGGGGACAGAGCGGTACAGACACGCAGTATTTT.

Concerning this clonotype: One end of the junction varies from germline; a read error may be responsible. J is TRBJ2-3 and V is TRBV6-1; 9 bases map to TRBD2. Germline CDR1 MNHNS, CDR2 SASEGT. The CDR3 consists of 17 residues. The CDR3 protein is CASSAGGGGSDKDTQYF. In nucleotides, the CDR3 is TGTGCCAGCAGTGCGGGCGGGGGGGGGAGCGACAAAGATACGCAGTACTTT.

By sample fraction, this clonotype is medium-sized. The CDR3 sequence is CASSLSRGYTGELFF. The CDR3 region has the DNA TGTGCCAGCAGTTTAAGCAGGGGATACACCGGGGAGCTGTTTTTT. The chain links TRBV27 to TRBJ2-2; a weak D match, TRBD1 (6 bases). Trimming removed 2 bases from V and 3 bases from J, with 10 bases in between. The CDR3 is 15 residues long. Germline V gene data show CDR1 as MNHEY and CDR2 as SMNVEV (reference sequence).

With respect to this clonotype: A junction boundary mismatches the germline segment, possibly from a read error. The chain has TRBV6-1 and TRBJ2-1; D gene ambiguous. CDR1 is MNHNS and CDR2 is SASEGT in the germline V gene. CDR3 length: 12 residues. The DNA of the CDR3 is TGTGCCAGCAGTGAAATTTGCGAGATCCTGTACTTC. This gives the protein CASSEICEILYF.

This chain links TRBV6-1 with TRBJ2-1; no firm D call. CDR3 size: 16 residues. Germline CDR1 reads MNHNS; CDR2 reads SASEGT. V lost 3 bases to trimming and J lost 6 bases, with 18 bases between them. The CDR3 spells CASSDHPGPPSNEQFF. The DNA for the CDR3 is TGTGCCAGCAGTGACCACCCCGGGCCCCCGAGCAATGAGCAGTTCTTC.

As to this clonotype: One end of the junction varies from germline; a read error may be responsible. This chain joins TRBV6-1 and TRBJ2-3; 7 nucleotides line up with TRBD2. CDR1 MNHNS and CDR2 SASEGT come from the germline V gene. The length of the CDR3 is 16 residues. CDR3 region: CASREAGQGATDTQYF. The CDR3 DNA follows: TGTGCCAGCCGTGAAGCGGGGCAGGGAGCCACAGACACGCAGTATTTC.

The chain recombines TRBV27 with TRBJ2-1; D may match TRBD1 or TRBD2 (5 bases each). The CDR3 runs to 14 residues. Germline V lookup: CDR1 MNHEY, CDR2 SMNVEV (reference sequence). Trimming took off 5 bases at V and 5 bases at J, with 13 bases between the two ends. Here the CDR3 reads CASSAGTTNNEQFF. The CDR3 nucleotides are TGTGCCAGCAGTGCCGGGACCACTAACAATGAGCAGTTCTTC.

The CDR3 loop is CASSERTDIQYF. The CDR3 DNA reads as TGCGCCAGCAGTGAACGGACGGACATTCAGTACTTC. The chain combines TRBV10-1 with TRBJ2-4; D is ambiguous. V lost 3 bases and J 8 bases, leaving 8 bases between the germline ends. The CDR3 sequence is 12 residues long. Germline CDR1 reads WNHNN; CDR2 reads SYGVQD (reference sequence).

Notes on this clonotype: The germline gene is not matched at one end of the junction; a read error may be the cause. The CDR3: CASSEGCPNSGELFF. CDR3 coding DNA: TGTGCCAGCAGTGAGGGCTGCCCGAACTCCGGGGAGCTGTTTTTT. V usage is TRBV6-1 and J usage is TRBJ2-2; D call uncertain. The CDR3 is 15 amino acids. Germline V gives CDR1 MNHNS, CDR2 SASEGT.

This clonotype is categorized as medium-sized. The rearrangement joins TRBV7-2 to TRBJ2-1, with TRBD2 matching over 8 bases. The length of the CDR3 is 15 residues. CDR1 is SGHTA, CDR2 FQGNSA, per germline. With 1 base clipped from V and 2 bases from J, the junction kept 1 base outside the gene matches. The CDR3 DNA is TGTGCCAGCAGCTTAGATAGCGGGGCCTACAATGAGCAGTTCTTC. Protein sequence: CASSLDSGAYNEQFF.

The V call is TRBV5-1, the J call TRBJ2-1; maybe TRBD2 (6 bases). The J call may not be correct, given that the DNA end is closer to TRBJ2-7. The length of the CDR3 is 13 residues. Germline V lookup: CDR1 SGHRS, CDR2 YFSETQ. CDR3 protein: CASSSLANGEQYF. The CDR3 bases are TGCGCCAGCAGCTCGCTAGCGAACGGCGAGCAGTACTTC.

This clonotype came up a few times. This CDR3 is CASSPPSGLTDTQYF. CDR3 nucleotides: TGTGCCAGCAGTCCCCCATCGGGGTTAACAGATACGCAGTATTTT. J is TRBJ2-3 and V is TRBV28; TRBD2 is a possible D gene (5 bases). The germline V gene encodes CDR1 MDHEN and CDR2 SYDVKM. The CDR3 has 15 residues. Trimming took 5 bases from V and 3 from J, leaving 15 bases between them.

On this clonotype: Compared with germline, one end of the junction differs, possibly owing to a read error. The chain has TRBV29-1 and TRBJ1-1; 11 bases map to TRBD1. Germline CDR1 SQVTM, CDR2 ANQGSEA. This CDR3 is built from 14 residues. The CDR3, as DNA: TGCAGCGTTGTTTTAGGACAGGGGGCAACTGAAGCTTCCTTC. The encoded protein is CSVVLGQGATEASF.

This chain joins TRBV27 and TRBJ2-3, with 9 positions matching TRBD2. Trimming removed 5 bases from V and 3 bases from J; junction bases left unmatched: 6. The CDR3 is 15 residues long. Germline loops: CDR1 MNHEY, CDR2 SMNVEV (reference sequence). The CDR3 DNA sequence: TGTGCCAGCAGTGTTACTAGCGGGTGGACAGATACGCAGTATTTT. It yields the protein CASSVTSGWTDTQYF.

A remark on this clonotype: A junction end diverges from the germline sequence, so it may reflect a read error. The CDR3, as DNA: TGTGCCAGCAGTGAATGGGGGACAGGGGGGACAGAGACGCAGTATTTC. It yields the protein CASSEWGTGGTETQYF. V is TRBV6-1 and J is TRBJ2-5, with 11 bases fitting TRBD1. The CDR3 has 16 residues. From germline, CDR1 is MNHNS and CDR2 SASEGT.

This chain joins TRBV6-1 and TRBJ2-2; maybe TRBD2 (5 bases). Matching the DNA end better, TRBJ2-3 makes the J call doubtful. The CDR3 covers 13 residues. Germline V gene lookup returns CDR1 MNHNS and CDR2 SASEGT. CDR3 protein: CASRVLYTGEQYF. The CDR3 nucleotides read TGTGCCAGCAGGGTCCTGTACACCGGGGAGCAGTATTTT.

This clonotype was detected many times. This chain joins TRBV11-1 and TRBJ2-1; D unresolved. The DNA end favors TRBJ2-7, so the J call may be wrong. Germline CDR1 and CDR2: SGHAT and FQDESV (reference sequence). CDR3 length equals 12 residues. As DNA, the CDR3 is TGTGCCAGCAGCATCTCCCCGTACGAGCAGTACTTC. Translation: CASSISPYEQYF.

With regard to this clonotype: The junction and the germline gene differ at one end; a read error may be behind it. This rearrangement joins TRBV10-3 to TRBJ2-1, with 7 bases lining up with TRBD1. The CDR3 is made up of 15 amino acids. Per germline, CDR1 ENHRY and CDR2 SYGVKD. The CDR3: CAMGVEDRSTGAQFF. CDR3 in DNA: TGTGCCATGGGCGTGGAGGACAGGAGCACCGGGGCGCAGTTTTTT.

In this sample, this clonotype turned up once. One end of the junction is discordant with germline, which a read error may explain. The CDR3 sequence: CASSDPGESTGALFF. The CDR3 coding sequence is TGTGCCAGCAGTGATCCGGGTGAGAGCACCGGGGCGCTGTTTTTT. The V call is TRBV6-4, the J call TRBJ2-2; D tentatively fits TRBD1 or TRBD2 (5 bases each). The CDR3 runs to 15 residues. Germline V gene lookup returns CDR1 MRHNA and CDR2 SNTAGT.